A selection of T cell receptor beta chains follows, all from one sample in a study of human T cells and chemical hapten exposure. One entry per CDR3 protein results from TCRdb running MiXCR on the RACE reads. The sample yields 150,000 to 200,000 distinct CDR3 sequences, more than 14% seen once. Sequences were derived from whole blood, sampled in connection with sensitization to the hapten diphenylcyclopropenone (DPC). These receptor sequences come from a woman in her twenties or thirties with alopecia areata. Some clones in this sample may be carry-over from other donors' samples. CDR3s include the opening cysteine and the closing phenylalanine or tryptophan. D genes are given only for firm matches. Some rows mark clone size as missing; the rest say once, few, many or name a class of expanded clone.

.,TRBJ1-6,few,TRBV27,CASSFGGFIGNSPLHF,TGTGCCAGCAGTTTTGGTGGGTTTATCGGTAATTCACCCCTCCACTTT
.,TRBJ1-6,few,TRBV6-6,CASGQVDPSPLHF,TGTGCCAGCGGGCAGGTCGACCCCTCACCCCTCCACTTT
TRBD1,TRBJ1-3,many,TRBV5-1,CASSLDIRQRQGLGRGNTIYF,TGCGCCAGCAGCTTGGATATACGTCAGCGACAGGGACTTGGCCGTGGAAACACCATATATTTT
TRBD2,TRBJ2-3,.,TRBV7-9,CASGKGLAGPTDTQYF,TGTGCCAGCGGAAAGGGACTAGCCGGTCCCACAGATACGCAGTATTTT
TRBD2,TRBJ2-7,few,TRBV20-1,CSARDAGRAAYEQYF,TGCAGTGCTAGAGATGCGGGGAGGGCCGCCTACGAGCAGTACTTC
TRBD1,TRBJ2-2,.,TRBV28,CAGKAGTDTGELFF,TGTGCCGGCAAAGCCGGGACAGACACCGGGGAGCTGTTTTTT
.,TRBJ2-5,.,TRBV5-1,CASSLEGVWETQYF,TGCGCCAGCAGCTTGGAAGGGGTATGGGAGACCCAGTACTTC
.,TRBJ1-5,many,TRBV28,CASSWQNNQPQHF,TGTGCCAGCAGTTGGCAGAACAATCAGCCCCAGCATTTT
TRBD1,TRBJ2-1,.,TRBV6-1,CASSPLPATGTGYNEQFF,TGTGCCAGCAGCCCCCTTCCCGCAACCGGGACAGGGTACAATGAGCAGTTCTTC
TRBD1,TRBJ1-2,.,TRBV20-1,CSARRDRGQKDGYTF,TGCAGTGCTAGAAGGGACAGGGGGCAAAAAGATGGCTACACCTTC
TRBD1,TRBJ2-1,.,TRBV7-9,CASSWGTAYNEQFF,TGTGCCAGCAGCTGGGGGACAGCCTACAATGAGCAGTTCTTC
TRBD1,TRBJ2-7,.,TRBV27,CASSLSADRAYEQYF,TGTGCCAGCAGTTTATCGGCGGACAGGGCTTACGAGCAGTACTTC
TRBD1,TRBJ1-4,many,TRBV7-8,CASSASDRGSEKLFF,TGTGCCAGCAGCGCCTCGGACAGGGGGAGTGAAAAACTGTTTTTT
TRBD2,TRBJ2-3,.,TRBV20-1,CSARGSGGPSTDTQYF,TGCAGTGCTAGAGGGTCGGGGGGGCCTAGCACAGATACGCAGTATTTT
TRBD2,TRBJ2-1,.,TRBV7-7,CAVSGRAGGEQFF,TGTGCCGTTAGCGGGAGGGCCGGAGGGGAGCAGTTCTTC
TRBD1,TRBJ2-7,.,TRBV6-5,CASSYSAPGQNSYEQYF,TGTGCCAGCAGTTACTCAGCCCCGGGACAGAACTCCTACGAGCAGTACTTC
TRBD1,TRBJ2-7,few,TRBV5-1,CASSSTGGDFYEQYF,TGCGCCAGCAGCTCCACAGGGGGTGATTTCTACGAGCAGTACTTC
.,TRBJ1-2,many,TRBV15,CATSRDSRDGYTF,TGTGCCACCAGCAGAGATTCAAGGGATGGCTACACCTTC
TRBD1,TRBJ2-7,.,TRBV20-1,CSARSSGTGTYEQYF,TGCAGTGCTAGGTCTTCCGGGACAGGAACCTACGAGCAGTACTTC
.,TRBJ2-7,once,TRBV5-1,CASSLGGLDYEQYF,TGCGCCAGCAGCTTGGGGGGACTCGACTACGAGCAGTACTTC
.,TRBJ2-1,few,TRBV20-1,CSPVFGSYNEQFF,TGCAGCCCCGTCTTCGGCTCCTACAATGAGCAGTTCTTC
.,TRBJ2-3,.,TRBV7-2,CASSLAPPGTQYF,TGTGCCAGCAGCTTAGCCCCCCCCGGTACGCAGTATTTT
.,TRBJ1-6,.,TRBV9,CASSVEQGPPLHF,TGTGCCAGCAGCGTAGAACAGGGCCCACCCCTCCACTTT
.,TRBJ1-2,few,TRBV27,CASRGWQPYGYTF,TGTGCCAGCAGGGGTTGGCAGCCGTATGGCTACACCTTC
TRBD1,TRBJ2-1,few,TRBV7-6,CASSLGQGVGEQFF,TGTGCCAGCAGCTTAGGACAGGGGGTTGGTGAGCAGTTCTTC
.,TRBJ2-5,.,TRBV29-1,CSVRWGGETQYF,TGCAGCGTGCGGTGGGGGGGCGAGACCCAGTACTTC
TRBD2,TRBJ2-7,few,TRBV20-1,CSAPQSVRGSYEQYF,TGCAGTGCTCCCCAGAGTGTGCGGGGGTCTTACGAGCAGTACTTC
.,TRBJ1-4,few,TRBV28,CASNRPENFEKLFF,TGTGCCAGCAATAGACCGGAGAACTTTGAAAAACTGTTTTTT
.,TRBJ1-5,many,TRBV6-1,CASTAPRIGSNQPQHF,TGTGCCTCCACGGCCCCAAGGATTGGGAGCAATCAGCCCCAGCATTTT
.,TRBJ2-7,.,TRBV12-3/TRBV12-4,CASSLGRLRFEQYF,TGTGCCAGCAGTTTAGGCAGGCTACGTTTCGAGCAGTACTTC
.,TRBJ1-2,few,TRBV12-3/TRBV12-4,CASSTGTSYGYTF,TGTGCCAGCAGCACCGGGACCTCCTATGGCTACACCTTC
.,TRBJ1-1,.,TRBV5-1,CASSPETGSNTEAFF,TGCGCCAGCAGCCCCGAGACAGGATCGAACACTGAAGCTTTCTTT
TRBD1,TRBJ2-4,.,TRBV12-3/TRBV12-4,CASSRSGQNIQYF,TGTGCCAGCAGTAGATCGGGACAGAACATTCAGTACTTC
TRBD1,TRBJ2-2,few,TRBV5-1,CASSRQGEYTGELFF,TGCGCCAGCAGTCGACAGGGGGAGTACACCGGGGAGCTGTTTTTT
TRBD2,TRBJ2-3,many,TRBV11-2,CASSLAAGVVGGPQYF,TGTGCCAGCAGCTTAGCAGCGGGGGTAGTGGGTGGGCCGCAGTATTTT
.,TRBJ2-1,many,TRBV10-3,CAIMGSSYNEQFF,TGTGCCATCATGGGGTCCTCCTACAATGAGCAGTTCTTC
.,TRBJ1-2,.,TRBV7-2,CASSLGISGVGYTF,TGTGCCAGCAGCTTAGGTATATCGGGGGTCGGCTACACCTTC
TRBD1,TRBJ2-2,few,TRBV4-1,CASSQGGQWNTGELFF,TGCGCCAGCAGCCAAGGGGGACAGTGGAACACCGGGGAGCTGTTTTTT
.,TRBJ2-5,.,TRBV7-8,CASSTNPETQYF,TGTGCCAGCAGCACCAATCCCGAGACCCAGTACTTC
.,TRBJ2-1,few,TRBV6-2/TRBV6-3,CASSYVLRNEQFF,TGTGCCAGCAGTTACGTCCTACGGAATGAGCAGTTCTTC
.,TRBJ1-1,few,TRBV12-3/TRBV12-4,CASRTTGYTEAFF,TGTGCCAGCAGAACTACAGGGTACACTGAAGCTTTCTTT
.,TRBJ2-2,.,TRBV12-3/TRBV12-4,CASTVTGSGELFF,TGTGCCAGCACCGTAACAGGCTCGGGGGAGCTGTTTTTT
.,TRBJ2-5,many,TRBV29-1,CSVEDRRRGETQYF,TGCAGCGTTGAAGATCGGCGGAGGGGAGAGACCCAGTACTTC
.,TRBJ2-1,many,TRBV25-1,CASSEQGFEQFF,TGTGCCAGCAGTGAACAAGGCTTTGAGCAGTTCTTC
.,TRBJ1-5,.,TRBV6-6,CASSYSPGTSNQPQHF,TGTGCCAGCAGTTACTCGCCAGGGACTAGCAATCAGCCCCAGCATTTT
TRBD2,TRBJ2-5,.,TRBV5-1,CASSLGLAGALQETQYF,TGCGCCAGCAGCTTGGGACTAGCGGGGGCTCTCCAAGAGACCCAGTACTTC
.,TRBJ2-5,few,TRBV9,CASSVTPRGNQETQYF,TGTGCCAGCAGCGTAACCCCTAGAGGCAATCAAGAGACCCAGTACTTC
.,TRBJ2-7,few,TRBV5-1,CASSSGTWDYEQYF,TGCGCCAGCAGTTCCGGGACATGGGATTACGAGCAGTACTTC
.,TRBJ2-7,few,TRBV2,CASSDISRADEQYF,TGTGCCAGCAGTGATATCAGCAGGGCCGACGAGCAGTACTTC
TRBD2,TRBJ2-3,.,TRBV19,CAMMEGQYGLAGTDTQYF,TGTGCCATGATGGAGGGTCAATATGGACTAGCGGGCACAGATACGCAGTATTTT
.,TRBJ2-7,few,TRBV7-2,CASSSTRLGSYEQYF,TGTGCCAGCAGCTCGACGAGACTGGGAAGCTACGAGCAGTACTTC
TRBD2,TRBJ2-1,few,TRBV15,CATSRELADDEQFF,TGTGCCACCAGCAGAGAACTAGCGGACGACGAGCAGTTCTTC
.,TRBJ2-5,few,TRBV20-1,CSARGSAQETQYF,TGCAGTGCTAGAGGTAGCGCACAAGAGACCCAGTACTTC
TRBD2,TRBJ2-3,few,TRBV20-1,CSAEPTSGSTDTQYF,TGCAGTGCGGAACCGACTAGCGGTAGCACAGATACGCAGTATTTT
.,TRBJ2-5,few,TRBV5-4,CASSFFPETQYF,TGTGCCAGCAGCTTTTTCCCAGAGACCCAGTACTTC
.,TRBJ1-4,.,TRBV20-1,CSARDSRVREKLFF,TGCAGTGCTAGAGATTCCAGGGTGCGGGAAAAACTGTTTTTT
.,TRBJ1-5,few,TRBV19,CASTHRHNQPQHF,TGTGCCAGTACACACAGGCACAATCAGCCCCAGCATTTT
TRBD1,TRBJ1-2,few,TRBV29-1,CSVSDRGYGYTF,TGCAGCGTTTCTGACAGGGGATATGGCTACACCTTC
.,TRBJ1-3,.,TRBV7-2,CASSPTPGNTIYF,TGTGCCAGCAGCCCGACGCCCGGAAACACCATATATTTT
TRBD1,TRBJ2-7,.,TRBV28,CASSQSTGQPYEQYF,TGTGCCAGCAGTCAATCTACGGGACAGCCCTACGAGCAGTACTTC